The 2 T cell receptor beta chains below were found in one sample sequenced in a study of T cells in localized non-small cell lung cancer. Method: immunoSEQ multiplex PCR; TCRdb's copy keeps in-frame clones and lacks some. The sample has around 15,000 clones; roughly 85% are singletons. Sample: peripheral blood, taken before any cancer treatment. These receptors originate from a male donor at least 60 years old with stage I lung adenocarcinoma.

The V call is TRBV18, the J call TRBJ2-1; D may be TRBD2 (7 bases). V dropped 3 bases and J dropped 1 base, with 13 bases sitting between them. The germline V gene encodes CDR1 KGHSH and CDR2 LQKENI. The CDR3 runs 16 residues. This chain's CDR3 is CASSPGGGLSYNEQFF. In DNA, the CDR3 is TGTGCCAGCTCACCCGGCGGGGGCCTTTCCTACAATGAGCAGTTCTTC.

This chain uses TRBV6-5 with TRBJ2-2; possibly TRBD2 for D (6 bases). The CDR3 loop spans 14 amino acids. CDR1 and CDR2 from the germline V gene are MNHEY and SVGAGI. Trimming pared 2 bases from V and 5 bases from J, leaving 9 bases between. CDR3 region: CASSYGGDTGELFF. The CDR3, as DNA: TGTGCCAGCAGTTACGGCGGGGATACCGGGGAGCTGTTTTTT.